The T cell receptor (beta chain) described here comes from a study of OX40 agonist ivuxolimab in advanced cancers. Study summary: Dose-escalation patients were diagnosed with hepatocellular carcinoma, melanoma, renal cell cancer or head and neck cancer. Study-wide results and limits: Near-lowest levels of clonal expansion characterized partial responders at 0.1-3.0 mg/kg. In CD8+ T cells, expanded clones were on average more numerous than in CD4+.

The table came from immunoSEQ multiplex PCR; TCRdb's copy has only in-frame clones and leaves some out. The profile shows about 66,000 clones, roughly 90% of them singletons. Patients were ruled out by autoimmune disease history or systemic immunosuppression. Trimming left V 6 bases short and J 3 bases short, with 18 bases between. The CDR3 is 16 residues long. The germline gives CDR1 SGHAT, CDR2 FQNNGV. A word on this clone: Its matching antigen is unknown.

The receptor's source is an adult with an advanced solid tumor such as melanoma, head and neck, liver or kidney cancer. Sequenced material: CD4+ or CD8+ T cells sorted from blood, taken in a trial of the OX40 agonist ivuxolimab. This chain connects TRBV11-2 to TRBJ2-1, with D possibly being TRBD1 or TRBD2 (5 bases each). The CDR3: CASSSQGGYFYNEQFF. Written as DNA, the CDR3 is TGTGCCAGCAGTTCCCAGGGCGGGTATTTCTACAATGAGCAGTTCTTC.